This T cell receptor (beta chain) was sequenced during a study of blood T cell repertoires in COVID-19. Losses at the gene ends were 5 bases for V and 0 bases for J; bases not matched to a gene: 6. Germline V CDR1 and CDR2: MNHNY, SVGAGI (reference sequence). This CDR3 is built from 17 residues. Sequenced by immunoSEQ multiplex PCR; TCRdb stores in-frame clones only, minus some. This table holds under 200,000 clones, 88% found once. V gene TRBV6-6 combines with J gene TRBJ1-5, with TRBD1 matching 11 bases. Sequencing was performed on peripheral blood. The source is a man aged 55-75 years with acute or convalescent COVID-19. The CDR3 DNA is TGTGCCAGCAGTCCGGGACAGGGGGTCGGTAGCAATCAGCCCCAGCATTTT. Protein: CASSPGQGVGSNQPQHF.